Listed below are T cell receptor beta chains from one sample, sequenced in a study of cytomegalovirus exposure and HLA in healthy donors. Clones were read by immunoSEQ multiplex PCR, and TCRdb kept only the in-frame ones, dropping some. Its clone listing holds 200,000 to 250,000 clones. The sequenced sample was PBMCs. Receptor source: a woman aged 25 to 39 in good health and CMV-seropositive. Each CDR3 is given with its conserved first and last residue. D genes are given only for firm matches.

CDR3nt: TGTGCCAGCAGCCATAGCGGATCTAGCACAGATACGCAGTATTTT; CDR3aa: CASSHSGSSTDTQYF; j_gene: TRBJ2-3; v_gene: TRBV7-9; d_gene: -
CDR3nt: TGTGCCACCAGCAGAGACATAGCGGGAGGGAGCTCCTACGAGCAGTACTTC; CDR3aa: CATSRDIAGGSSYEQYF; j_gene: TRBJ2-7; v_gene: TRBV15; d_gene: TRBD2
CDR3nt: TGTGCCAGCAGTGAAACAACAACTAATGAAAAACTGTTTTTT; CDR3aa: CASSETTTNEKLFF; j_gene: TRBJ1-4; v_gene: TRBV2; d_gene: -
CDR3nt: TGTGCCAGCAGCCATGATTTGAGGAACACCGGGGAGCTGTTTTTT; CDR3aa: CASSHDLRNTGELFF; j_gene: TRBJ2-2; v_gene: TRBV11-3; d_gene: -
CDR3nt: TGTGCCAGCCGCCCGGGGAGTAACTATGGCTACACCTTC; CDR3aa: CASRPGSNYGYTF; j_gene: TRBJ1-2; v_gene: TRBV6-1; d_gene: -
CDR3nt: TGTGCCAGCTCACCATCAGACAGGGTCCATGGCTACACCTTC; CDR3aa: CASSPSDRVHGYTF; j_gene: TRBJ1-2; v_gene: TRBV18; d_gene: TRBD1
CDR3nt: TGTGCCAGCAGCCTACCCGATAGCAATCAGCCCCAGCATTTT; CDR3aa: CASSLPDSNQPQHF; j_gene: TRBJ1-5; v_gene: TRBV7-9; d_gene: -
CDR3nt: TGTGCCAGCAGCCAAAAGGTTTTAGGGGGAACCTTGTACTTC; CDR3aa: CASSQKVLGGTLYF; j_gene: TRBJ2-5; v_gene: TRBV14; d_gene: -
CDR3nt: TGTGCCAGCAGTGCCAGCGGGGGGTCCTACAATGAGCAGTTCTTC; CDR3aa: CASSASGGSYNEQFF; j_gene: TRBJ2-1; v_gene: TRBV6-6; d_gene: TRBD2
CDR3nt: TGCGCCAGCAGCCAGGACATTCATCAGCCCCAGCATTTT; CDR3aa: CASSQDIHQPQHF; j_gene: TRBJ1-5; v_gene: TRBV5-1; d_gene: -
CDR3nt: TGCGCCAGCAGTTTAAGCGGGAGCAAGGCGGCGACGCAGTATTTT; CDR3aa: CASSLSGSKAATQYF; j_gene: TRBJ2-3; v_gene: TRBV4-1; d_gene: TRBD2
CDR3nt: TGTGCCATCATGGCCCCTAACAGGAGCTCCTACGAGCAGTACTTC; CDR3aa: CAIMAPNRSSYEQYF; j_gene: TRBJ2-7; v_gene: TRBV10-3; d_gene: -
CDR3nt: TGTGCCAGCAGCTTTCATTCTAGCGGGAGAGGGGGCGAGCAGTACTTC; CDR3aa: CASSFHSSGRGGEQYF; j_gene: TRBJ2-7; v_gene: TRBV7-2; d_gene: TRBD2
CDR3nt: TGCGCCAGCAGGCCCGGGACAGGGGCCCCCATGCTGTTTTTT; CDR3aa: CASRPGTGAPMLFF; j_gene: TRBJ1-4; v_gene: TRBV5-1; d_gene: TRBD1
CDR3nt: TGTGCCAGCTCACCGGAGGATCCCTTCTCTGGAAACACCATATATTTT; CDR3aa: CASSPEDPFSGNTIYF; j_gene: TRBJ1-3; v_gene: TRBV18; d_gene: -
CDR3nt: TGTGCCAGCAGCTTGGAAAGGCTAGCGGGGGCAATGGGGGGTGAGCAGTTCTTC; CDR3aa: CASSLERLAGAMGGEQFF; j_gene: TRBJ2-1; v_gene: TRBV7-2; d_gene: TRBD2
CDR3nt: TGTGCCAGCAGTTCCATCTACAATGAGCAGTTCTTC; CDR3aa: CASSSIYNEQFF; j_gene: TRBJ2-1; v_gene: TRBV27; d_gene: -
CDR3nt: TGTGCCAGCTCACCACCGGGGCCCGGTGGGGAGACCCAGTACTTC; CDR3aa: CASSPPGPGGETQYF; j_gene: TRBJ2-5; v_gene: TRBV18; d_gene: -
CDR3nt: TGTGCCAGTAGTGACAGTAGCAATCAGCCCCAGCATTTT; CDR3aa: CASSDSSNQPQHF; j_gene: TRBJ1-5; v_gene: TRBV19; d_gene: -
CDR3nt: TGTGCCAGCAGTTCCCGCAGAAGCGGAGACAATGAGCAGTTCTTC; CDR3aa: CASSSRRSGDNEQFF; j_gene: TRBJ2-1; v_gene: TRBV6-5; d_gene: -
CDR3nt: TGTGCCAGCAGCGAGGAGGCAGCTACAAATCAGCCCCAGCATTTT; CDR3aa: CASSEEAATNQPQHF; j_gene: TRBJ1-5; v_gene: TRBV2; d_gene: -
CDR3nt: TGTGCCAGCATGGAGGGGGCGGGTGGCTACACCTTC; CDR3aa: CASMEGAGGYTF; j_gene: TRBJ1-2; v_gene: TRBV2; d_gene: TRBD1
CDR3nt: TGTGCCAGCAGTTTGACCGGGTTGGGTGAAGCTTTCTTT; CDR3aa: CASSLTGLGEAFF; j_gene: TRBJ1-1; v_gene: TRBV28; d_gene: -
CDR3nt: TGTGCCAGCAACCTTGGACTAGCGGGAGAAGAGACCCAGTACTTC; CDR3aa: CASNLGLAGEETQYF; j_gene: TRBJ2-5; v_gene: TRBV9; d_gene: TRBD2
CDR3nt: TGTGCCAGCAGCACCCAAGGGGGGGGGTCCTACAATGAGCAGTTCTTC; CDR3aa: CASSTQGGGSYNEQFF; j_gene: TRBJ2-1; v_gene: TRBV7-2; d_gene: -
CDR3nt: TGTGCCAGCAGTGAATATTTCGGGGAGCCGACGAGCTATGGCTACACCTTC; CDR3aa: CASSEYFGEPTSYGYTF; j_gene: TRBJ1-2; v_gene: TRBV25-1; d_gene: -
CDR3nt: TGTGCCAGCAGCCTAGCGGGGGTCCCCGTGGAGCAGTACTTC; CDR3aa: CASSLAGVPVEQYF; j_gene: TRBJ2-7; v_gene: TRBV11-2; d_gene: TRBD2
CDR3nt: TGTGCCAGCTCTCCCGGGAGGGAATTCGGTGAGCAGTTCTTC; CDR3aa: CASSPGREFGEQFF; j_gene: TRBJ2-1; v_gene: TRBV28; d_gene: TRBD2
CDR3nt: TGCGCCAGCAGCTCCGGGACAGGGAACACTGAAGCTTTCTTT; CDR3aa: CASSSGTGNTEAFF; j_gene: TRBJ1-1; v_gene: TRBV5-1; d_gene: TRBD1
CDR3nt: TGTGCCAGCAGTTGGAGTAGCGGGTCTCAGCAGTACTTC; CDR3aa: CASSWSSGSQQYF; j_gene: TRBJ2-7; v_gene: TRBV27; d_gene: TRBD2
CDR3nt: TGTGCCAGTAGTACGAGACAGGATAGCAATCAGCCCCAGCATTTT; CDR3aa: CASSTRQDSNQPQHF; j_gene: TRBJ1-5; v_gene: TRBV19; d_gene: -
CDR3nt: TGTGCCAGCAGCTTAATGGTAGGAGTCACTGAAGCTTTCTTT; CDR3aa: CASSLMVGVTEAFF; j_gene: TRBJ1-1; v_gene: TRBV11-2; d_gene: -
CDR3nt: TGTGCCAGCAGTTGGAGCATGACTAACTATGGCTACACCTTC; CDR3aa: CASSWSMTNYGYTF; j_gene: TRBJ1-2; v_gene: TRBV27; d_gene: -
CDR3nt: TGTGCCAGCAGGCGACGGCGGGTGAACACTGAAGCTTTCTTT; CDR3aa: CASRRRRVNTEAFF; j_gene: TRBJ1-1; v_gene: TRBV28; d_gene: -
CDR3nt: TGTGCCACCAGCAGAGGAGGCGGGGGGGCCCACGAGCAGTACTTC; CDR3aa: CATSRGGGGAHEQYF; j_gene: TRBJ2-7; v_gene: TRBV15; d_gene: TRBD2
CDR3nt: TGTGCCAGCAGTTCGACCCAGGGGGACACCATATATTTT; CDR3aa: CASSSTQGDTIYF; j_gene: TRBJ1-3; v_gene: TRBV7-2; d_gene: TRBD1
CDR3nt: TGCGCCAGCAGCTTGGGGACAGGGGCGGATTATGGCTACACCTTC; CDR3aa: CASSLGTGADYGYTF; j_gene: TRBJ1-2; v_gene: TRBV5-1; d_gene: TRBD1
CDR3nt: TGTGCCAGCAGACAGACTAGCGGGGGGGCGGATGAGCAGTTCTTC; CDR3aa: CASRQTSGGADEQFF; j_gene: TRBJ2-1; v_gene: TRBV2; d_gene: TRBD2
CDR3nt: TGTGCCAGTAGTAACGGGGAAATACGCACAGATACGCAGTATTTT; CDR3aa: CASSNGEIRTDTQYF; j_gene: TRBJ2-3; v_gene: TRBV19; d_gene: -